The clone carrying this T cell receptor beta chain came up once. Categorization into cohorts depended on clinical history that participants reported. This entry comes from a study of blood T cell repertoires in COVID-19. CDR1 is SGHTA and CDR2 is FQGTGA in the germline V gene. V dropped 3 bases and J dropped 8; count of bases not matched to a gene: 5. This CDR3 has 14 residues. Some clones are missing from TCRdb's copy, which holds only in-frame ones; the method was immunoSEQ multiplex PCR. The sample has more than 300,000 clones; 86% are singletons. Input material: PBMCs or T cells enriched from blood (not recorded which). This chain joins TRBV7-3 and TRBJ2-1; 9 nucleotides match TRBD2. The clonotype originates from a woman aged 18 to 35 who had recovered from COVID-19. The CDR3 loop reads CASSFGLAGHEQFF. The CDR3 bases are TGTGCCAGCAGCTTCGGGCTAGCGGGACATGAGCAGTTCTTC.